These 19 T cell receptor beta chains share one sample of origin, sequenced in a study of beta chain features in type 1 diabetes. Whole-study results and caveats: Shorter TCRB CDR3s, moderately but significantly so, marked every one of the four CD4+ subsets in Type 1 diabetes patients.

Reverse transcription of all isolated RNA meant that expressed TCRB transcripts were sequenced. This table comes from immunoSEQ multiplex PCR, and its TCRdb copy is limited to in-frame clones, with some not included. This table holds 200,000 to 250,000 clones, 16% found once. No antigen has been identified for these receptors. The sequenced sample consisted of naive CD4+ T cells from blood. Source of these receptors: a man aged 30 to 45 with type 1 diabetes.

The CDR3 region has the DNA TGTGCCAGCAGTGCCGGACTAGCGGGTCGCAATGAGCAGTTCTTC. Protein: CASSAGLAGRNEQFF. This chain joins TRBV6-4 and TRBJ2-1, with 11 nucleotides matching TRBD2. The germline V gene has CDR1 MRHNA and CDR2 SNTAGT. After removal of 4 bases from V and 6 bases from J, the junction contained 5 bases not matched to a gene. The CDR3 consists of 15 residues.

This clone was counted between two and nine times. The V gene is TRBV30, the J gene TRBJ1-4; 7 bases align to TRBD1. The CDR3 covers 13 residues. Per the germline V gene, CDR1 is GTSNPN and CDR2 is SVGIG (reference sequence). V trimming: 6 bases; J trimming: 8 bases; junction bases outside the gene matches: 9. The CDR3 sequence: CACPQGGKEKLFF. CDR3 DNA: TGTGCCTGCCCCCAGGGGGGGAAGGAAAAACTGTTTTTT.

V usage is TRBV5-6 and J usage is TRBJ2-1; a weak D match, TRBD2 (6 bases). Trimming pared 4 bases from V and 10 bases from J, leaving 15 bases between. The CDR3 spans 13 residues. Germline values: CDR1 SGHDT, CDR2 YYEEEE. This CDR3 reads CASSLVAVKEQFF. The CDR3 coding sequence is TGTGCCAGCAGCCTCGTAGCGGTGAAGGAGCAGTTCTTC.

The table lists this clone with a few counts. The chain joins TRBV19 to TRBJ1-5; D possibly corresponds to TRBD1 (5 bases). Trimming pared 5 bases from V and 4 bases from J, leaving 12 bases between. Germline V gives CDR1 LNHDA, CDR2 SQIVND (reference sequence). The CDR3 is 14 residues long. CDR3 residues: CASSPRGGNQPQHF. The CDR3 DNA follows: TGTGCCAGTAGTCCCCGTGGGGGGAATCAGCCCCAGCATTTT.

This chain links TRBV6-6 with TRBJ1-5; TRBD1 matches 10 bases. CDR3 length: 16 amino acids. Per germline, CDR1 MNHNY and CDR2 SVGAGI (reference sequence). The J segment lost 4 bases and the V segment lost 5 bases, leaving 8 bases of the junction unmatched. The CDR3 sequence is CASSARQGAGNQPQHF. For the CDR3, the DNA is TGTGCCAGCAGTGCCAGACAGGGGGCAGGGAATCAGCCCCAGCATTTT.

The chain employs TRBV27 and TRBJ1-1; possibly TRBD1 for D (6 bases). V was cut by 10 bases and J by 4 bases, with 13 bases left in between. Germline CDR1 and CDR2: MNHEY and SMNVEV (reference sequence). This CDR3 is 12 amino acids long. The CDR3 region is CATLDRFTEAFF. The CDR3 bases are TGTGCCACCCTGGACAGATTCACTGAAGCTTTCTTT.

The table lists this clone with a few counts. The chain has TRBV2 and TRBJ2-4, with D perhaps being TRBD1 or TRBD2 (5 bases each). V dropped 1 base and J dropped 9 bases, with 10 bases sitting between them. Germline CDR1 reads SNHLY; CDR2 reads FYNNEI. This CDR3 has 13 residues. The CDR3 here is CASSEGTQGIQYF. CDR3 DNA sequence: TGTGCCAGCAGTGAAGGGACTCAGGGCATTCAGTACTTC.

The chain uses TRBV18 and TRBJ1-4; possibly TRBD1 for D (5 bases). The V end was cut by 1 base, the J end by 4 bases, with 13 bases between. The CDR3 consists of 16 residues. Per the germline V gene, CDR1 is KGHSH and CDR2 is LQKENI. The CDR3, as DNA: TGTGCCAGCTCACCACGCTTGGGGACGAATAATGAAAAACTGTTTTTT. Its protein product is CASSPRLGTNNEKLFF.

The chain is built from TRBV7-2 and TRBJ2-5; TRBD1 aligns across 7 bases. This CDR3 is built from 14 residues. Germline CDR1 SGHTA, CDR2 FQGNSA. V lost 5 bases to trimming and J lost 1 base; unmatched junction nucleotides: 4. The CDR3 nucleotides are TGTGCCAGCAGCGCTGGGACAGTCCAAGAGACCCAGTACTTC. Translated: CASSAGTVQETQYF.

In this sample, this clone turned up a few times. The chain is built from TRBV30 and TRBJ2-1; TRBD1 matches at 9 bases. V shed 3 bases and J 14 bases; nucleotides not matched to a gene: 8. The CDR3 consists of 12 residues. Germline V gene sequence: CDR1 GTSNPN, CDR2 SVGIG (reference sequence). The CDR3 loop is CAWRVPGTGKFF. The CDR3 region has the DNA TGTGCCTGGAGAGTACCCGGGACAGGGAAGTTCTTC. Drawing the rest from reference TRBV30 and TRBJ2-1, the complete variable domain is SQTIHQWPATLVQPVGSPLSLECTVEGTSNPNLYWYRQAAGRGLQLLFYSVGIGQISSEVPQNLSASRPQDRQFILSSKKLLLSDSGFYLCAWRVPGTGKFFGPGTRLTVL.

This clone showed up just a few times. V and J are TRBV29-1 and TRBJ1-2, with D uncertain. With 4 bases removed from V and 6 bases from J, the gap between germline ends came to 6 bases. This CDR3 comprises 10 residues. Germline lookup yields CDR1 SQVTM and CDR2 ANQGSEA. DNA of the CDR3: TGCAGCGTTGTCGAGGATGGCTACACCTTC. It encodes CSVVEDGYTF. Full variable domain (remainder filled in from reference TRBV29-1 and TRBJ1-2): SAVISQKPSRDICQRGTSLTIQCQVDSQVTMMFWYRQQPGQSLTLIATANQGSEATYESGFVIDKFPISRPNLTFSTLTVSNMSPEDSSIYLCSVVEDGYTFGSGTRLTVV.

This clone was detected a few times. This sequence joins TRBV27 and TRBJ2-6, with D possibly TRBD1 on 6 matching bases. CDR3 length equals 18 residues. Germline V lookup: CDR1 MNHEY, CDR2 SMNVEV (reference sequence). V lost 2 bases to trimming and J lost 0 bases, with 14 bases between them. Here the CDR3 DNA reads TGTGCCAGCAGTTTAATGGGCAGGGGAAACTCTGGGGCCAACGTCCTGACTTTC. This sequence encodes CASSLMGRGNSGANVLTF. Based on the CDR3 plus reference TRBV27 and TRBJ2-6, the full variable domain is EAQVTQNPRYLITVTGKKLTVTCSQNMNHEYMSWYRQDPGLGLRQIYYSMNVEVTDKGDVPEGYKVSRKEKRNFPLILESPSPNQTSLYFCASSLMGRGNSGANVLTFGAGSRLTVL.

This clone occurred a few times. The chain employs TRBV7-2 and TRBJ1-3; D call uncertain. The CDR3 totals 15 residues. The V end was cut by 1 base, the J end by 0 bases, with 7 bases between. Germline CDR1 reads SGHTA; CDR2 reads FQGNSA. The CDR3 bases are TGTGCCAGCAGCTTAGATCCCTTCTCTGGAAACACCATATATTTT. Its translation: CASSLDPFSGNTIYF.

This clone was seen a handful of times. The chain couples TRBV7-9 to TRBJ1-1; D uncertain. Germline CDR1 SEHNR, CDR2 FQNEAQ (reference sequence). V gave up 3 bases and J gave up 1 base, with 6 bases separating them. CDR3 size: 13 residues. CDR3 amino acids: CASSLVGNTEAFF. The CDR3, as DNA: TGTGCCAGCAGCTTGGTAGGGAACACTGAAGCTTTCTTT.

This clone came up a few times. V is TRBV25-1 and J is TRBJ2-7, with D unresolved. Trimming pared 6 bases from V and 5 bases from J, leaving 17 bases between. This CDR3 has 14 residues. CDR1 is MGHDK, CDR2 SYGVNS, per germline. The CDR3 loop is CASSALRGVDEQYF. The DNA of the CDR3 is TGTGCCAGCAGCGCCCTGCGTGGGGTCGACGAGCAGTACTTC.

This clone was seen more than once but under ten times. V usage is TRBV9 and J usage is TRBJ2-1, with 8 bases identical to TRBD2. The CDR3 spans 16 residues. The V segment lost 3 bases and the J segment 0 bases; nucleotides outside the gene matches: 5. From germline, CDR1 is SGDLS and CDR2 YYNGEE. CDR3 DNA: TGTGCCAGCAGCGCTTTAGCGGGAAGCTCCTACAATGAGCAGTTCTTC. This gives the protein CASSALAGSSYNEQFF.

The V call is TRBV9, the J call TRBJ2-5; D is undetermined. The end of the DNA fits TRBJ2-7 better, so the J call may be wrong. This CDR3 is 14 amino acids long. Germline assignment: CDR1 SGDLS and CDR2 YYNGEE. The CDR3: CASSVAYSSYEQYF. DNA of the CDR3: TGTGCCAGCAGCGTAGCTTACAGCTCCTACGAGCAGTACTTC.

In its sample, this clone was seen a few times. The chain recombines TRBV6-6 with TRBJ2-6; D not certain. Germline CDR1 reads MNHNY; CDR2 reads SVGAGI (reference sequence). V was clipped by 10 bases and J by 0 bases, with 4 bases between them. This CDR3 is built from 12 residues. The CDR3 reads CATDSGANVLTF. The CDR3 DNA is TGTGCCACTGACTCTGGGGCCAACGTCCTGACTTTC.

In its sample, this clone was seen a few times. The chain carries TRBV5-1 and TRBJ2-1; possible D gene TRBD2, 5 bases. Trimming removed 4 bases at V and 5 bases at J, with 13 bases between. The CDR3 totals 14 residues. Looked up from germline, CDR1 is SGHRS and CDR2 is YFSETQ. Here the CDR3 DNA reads TGCGCCAGCAGCGACCCGGGAACAAACAATGAGCAGTTCTTC. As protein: CASSDPGTNNEQFF.